This T cell receptor beta chain was recorded in a study of T cells expressing NK-cell markers. One entry per CDR3 protein, without DNA, is what TCRdb gives after re-calling the 5' RACE reads. The sample features roughly 450,000 distinct CDR3 sequences, with more than 1.4% in its top ten. The receptor was derived from a woman aged 45-65 years in good health. Material: blood T cells: a sorted CD56 or NKG2C T cell subset, CD4+ or CD8+ T cells, or bulk PBMC T cells (not recorded which).

The CDR3 sequence is CASSAGRWEGEQFF. The chain uses TRBV12-3 or TRBV12-4 and TRBJ2-1; TCRdb calls TRBD1, which cannot be checked without DNA. CDR3 length equals 14 residues.